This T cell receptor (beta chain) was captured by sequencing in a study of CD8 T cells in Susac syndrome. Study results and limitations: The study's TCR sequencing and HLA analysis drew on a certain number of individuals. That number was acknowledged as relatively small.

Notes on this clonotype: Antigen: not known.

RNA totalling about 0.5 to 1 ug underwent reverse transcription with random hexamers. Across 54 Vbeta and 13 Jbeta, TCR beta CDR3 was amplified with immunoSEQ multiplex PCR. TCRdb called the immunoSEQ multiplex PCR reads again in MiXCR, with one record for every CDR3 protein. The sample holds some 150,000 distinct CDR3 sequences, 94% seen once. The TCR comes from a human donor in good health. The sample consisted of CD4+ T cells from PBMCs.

CDR3 loop: CSARAPDTQYF. CDR3 nucleotide sequence: TGCAGTGCTAGAGCTCCCGATACGCAGTATTTT. The chain links TRBV20-1 to TRBJ2-3; D is uncertain. This CDR3 is 11 amino acids long. The V gene's germline CDR1 is DFQATT and CDR2 SNEGSKA (reference sequence). Trimming left V 1 base short and J 6 bases short, with 5 bases between.